Presented here are 32 T cell receptor beta chains from one specimen sequenced in a study of blood T cell repertoires in COVID-19. Clones were sequenced by immunoSEQ multiplex PCR, and TCRdb holds only the in-frame ones, with some missing. The table lists more than 70,000 clones, more than 70% of them singletons. Sequencing input: peripheral blood. The source of these receptors is an elderly woman in a cohort sampled during active or convalescent COVID-19.

This clone has only one observation. The chain recombines TRBV5-1 with TRBJ1-1, with no clear D. With 0 bases removed from V and 5 bases from J, the gap between germline ends came to 11 bases. Germline V gene sequence: CDR1 SGHRS, CDR2 YFSETQ. CDR3 length equals 14 residues. Here the CDR3 DNA reads TGCGCCAGCAGCTTGGGACCGACGGGGACTGAAGCTTTCTTT. This sequence encodes CASSLGPTGTEAFF.

The rearrangement links TRBV3-1 (or the pseudogene TRBV3-2) to TRBJ1-1; D gene ambiguous. This CDR3 has 14 amino acids. V was pared by 1 base and J by 4 bases, with 10 bases between. CDR1 is LGHDT, CDR2 YNNKEL, per germline (reference sequence). Written as DNA, the CDR3 is TGTGCCAGCAGCCAAGCGCGGCGAACCACTGAAGCTTTCTTT. Its translation: CASSQARRTTEAFF.

The gene calls are TRBV28 and TRBJ2-1; 7 positions agree with TRBD2. Looked up from germline, CDR1 is MDHEN and CDR2 is SYDVKM. The V segment lost 6 bases and the J segment 7 bases; nucleotides outside the gene matches: 12. This CDR3 has 15 residues. The chain's CDR3 is CASSILGGSTNEQFF. DNA for the CDR3: TGTGCCAGCAGCATTCTGGGGGGGAGTACGAATGAGCAGTTCTTC.

This chain links TRBV7-2 with TRBJ2-7, with 8 nucleotides matching TRBD1. The CDR3 length is 13 residues. Germline assignment: CDR1 SGHTA and CDR2 FQGNSA. After removal of 5 bases from V and 9 bases from J, the junction contained 9 bases not matched to a gene. The CDR3 protein is CASSIRTGFGQYV. In DNA, the CDR3 is TGTGCCAGCAGCATAAGGACAGGGTTTGGGCAGTACGTC.

V gene TRBV23-1 combines with J gene TRBJ2-1, with TRBD2 matching 7 bases. TRBV23-1 is labeled an ORF, and its function is uncertain. Trimming took 8 bases from V and 4 from J; bases not matched to a gene: 14. The CDR3 has 16 amino acids. CDR3 region: CASPTPRPGLYNEQFF. Written as DNA, the CDR3 is TGCGCCAGCCCAACCCCGAGACCGGGACTATACAATGAGCAGTTCTTC.

The rearrangement uses TRBV5-1 and TRBJ1-1; TRBD1 matches at 8 bases. V trimming: 5 bases; J trimming: 1 base; junction bases outside the gene matches: 4. The CDR3 spans 14 residues. Germline V lookup: CDR1 SGHRS, CDR2 YFSETQ. The CDR3 DNA follows: TGCGCCAGCAGACCCGGGACAGGGAACACTGAAGCTTTCTTT. Translation: CASRPGTGNTEAFF.

The rearrangement joins TRBV11-3 to TRBJ2-1; the D is unclear. The CDR3 extends over 15 amino acids. Germline V lookup: CDR1 SGHNT, CDR2 YENEEA. Trimming removed 4 bases from V and 5 bases from J, with 15 bases in between. This CDR3 reads CASSYGYKPHNEQFF. CDR3 nucleotide sequence: TGTGCCAGCAGCTACGGGTACAAACCGCACAATGAGCAGTTCTTC.

The CDR3: CASSTSPGTVWYGYTF. CDR3 nucleotides: TGTGCCAGTAGTACAAGTCCCGGGACAGTCTGGTATGGCTACACCTTC. The V call is TRBV19, the J call TRBJ1-2; TRBD1 agrees at 7 bases. CDR3 size: 16 residues. Trimming removed 4 bases from V and 5 bases from J; junction bases left unmatched: 13. Per germline, CDR1 LNHDA and CDR2 SQIVND (reference sequence).

This chain uses TRBV5-6 with TRBJ1-4, with TRBD1 matching 10 bases. Germline CDR1 is SGHDT and CDR2 is YYEEEE. The trim removed 4 bases at V and 5 bases at J, leaving 8 bases unmatched. The CDR3 runs 16 residues. DNA of the CDR3: TGTGCCAGCAGCACTCCTTTGGACAGGGGGAATGAAAAACTGTTTTTT. Translated: CASSTPLDRGNEKLFF.

V usage is TRBV29-1 and J usage is TRBJ1-1, with D possibly being TRBD1 (5 bases). This CDR3 spans 12 amino acids. Trimming cost V 6 bases and J 1 base, with 9 bases left between them. Germline CDR1 and CDR2: SQVTM and ANQGSEA. The CDR3 reads CSVDSGNTEAFF. As DNA, the CDR3 is TGCAGCGTCGACAGTGGGAACACTGAAGCTTTCTTT.

Points on this clone: This sample also contains other DNA sequences that code for the same CDR3. The gene calls are TRBV6-5 and TRBJ2-5; no definite D call. CDR1 is MNHEY, CDR2 SVGAGI, per germline. V was pared by 4 bases and J by 5 bases, with 5 bases between. The CDR3 runs to 11 residues. The CDR3 bases are TGTGCCAGCAGTTCCAGGGAGACCCAGTACTTC. It specifies CASSSRETQYF.

In DNA, the CDR3 is TGTGCCAGCAGCCAACGCACCGGACAGGCCCACTCTGGGGCCAACGTCCTGACTTTC. Translation gives CASSQRTGQAHSGANVLTF. The chain links TRBV3-1 (or the pseudogene TRBV3-2) to TRBJ2-6; 7 nucleotides agree with TRBD1. Germline V lookup: CDR1 LGHDT, CDR2 YNNKEL (reference sequence). J gave up 0 bases and V 2 bases, and 10 bases lay outside the gene matches. The CDR3 is 19 residues long.

The rearrangement links TRBV5-4 to TRBJ2-2; maybe TRBD1 (7 bases). V was cut by 0 bases and J by 7 bases, with 13 bases left in between. Germline CDR1 and CDR2: SGHNT and YYREEE (reference sequence). The CDR3 is 15 amino acids. The CDR3 loop is CASSLDGGGVGELFF. The CDR3 nucleotides are TGTGCCAGCAGCTTGGATGGAGGGGGCGTCGGGGAGCTGTTTTTT.

This chain connects TRBV19 to TRBJ1-2; D call uncertain. The CDR3 length is 14 residues. The germline CDR1 and CDR2 sequences are LNHDA and SQIVND (reference sequence). V lost 0 bases to trimming and J lost 8 bases, with 13 bases between them. CDR3 sequence reads: CASSIDSRVWGYTF. The CDR3 nucleotides are TGTGCCAGTAGTATAGATTCGAGGGTTTGGGGCTACACCTTC.

This clone was seen only once. The chain couples TRBV3-1 (or the pseudogene TRBV3-2) to TRBJ1-3; D gene uncertain. V lost 1 base, J lost 0 bases, and 7 bases lay in between. The CDR3 is made up of 15 amino acids. Germline-derived CDR1 and CDR2 are LGHDT and YNNKEL (reference sequence). CDR3 coding DNA: TGTGCCAGCAGCCAAGGGCAGGCCTCTGGAAACACCATATATTTT. Translation gives CASSQGQASGNTIYF.

The chain links TRBV7-9 to TRBJ2-7; TRBD1 matches at 8 bases. The CDR3 spans 17 residues. CDR1 and CDR2 (germline): SEHNR, FQNEAQ (reference sequence). V shed 5 bases, J shed 5 bases, and the junction held 17 bases outside the gene matches. CDR3 residues: CASSPWERTGISDEQYF. CDR3 bases: TGTGCCAGCAGCCCCTGGGAGAGGACAGGGATTTCTGACGAGCAGTACTTC.

The rearrangement links TRBV11-2 to TRBJ2-7; TRBD1 is a possible D gene (5 bases). This CDR3 has 16 residues. V lost 5 bases to trimming and J lost 3 bases, with 20 bases between them. Germline assignment: CDR1 SGHAT and CDR2 FQNNGV. The CDR3 sequence is CASSLVPRQIRYEQYF. CDR3 in DNA: TGTGCCAGCAGCCTAGTACCCAGACAGATCCGCTACGAGCAGTACTTC.

This clone was seen a few times. This sequence joins TRBV15 and TRBJ1-5, with D possibly matching TRBD1 (5 bases). The CDR3 covers 15 residues. Germline V gene lookup returns CDR1 LNHNV and CDR2 YYDKDF (reference sequence). V lost 1 base to trimming and J lost 6 bases, with 13 bases between them. The CDR3 here is CATSRAWGEGQPQHF. CDR3 sequence (DNA): TGTGCCACCAGCAGAGCCTGGGGGGAAGGTCAGCCCCAGCATTTT.

CDR3 DNA sequence: TGTGCCAGCAACGTACAGGGGGCGAGGGTGGCTAACTATGGCTACACCTTC. It specifies CASNVQGARVANYGYTF. This rearrangement joins TRBV5-4 to TRBJ1-2, with TRBD1 matching 9 bases. V lost 6 bases to trimming and J lost 0 bases; unmatched junction nucleotides: 12. CDR1 and CDR2 (germline): SGHNT, YYREEE (reference sequence). This CDR3 spans 17 amino acids.

The chain joins TRBV19 to TRBJ1-4, with 9 bases matching TRBD1. The germline V gene has CDR1 LNHDA and CDR2 SQIVND (reference sequence). Unmatched junction bases numbered 7, after V lost 7 bases and J lost 7 bases. This CDR3 region has 14 residues. The CDR3 nucleotides read TGTGCCAGTAACAACAGGGGGCGCTCTGAAAAACTGTTTTTT. It codes for CASNNRGRSEKLFF.

The gene calls are TRBV30 and TRBJ1-1; 10 bases align to TRBD1. The CDR3 totals 12 residues. Germline V gene data show CDR1 as GTSNPN and CDR2 as SVGIG (reference sequence). J lost 5 bases, V lost 6 bases, and 3 bases had no gene match. The CDR3 spells CACRQGATEAFF. CDR3 sequence (DNA): TGTGCCTGTCGACAGGGGGCAACTGAAGCTTTCTTT. Full variable domain (missing parts from reference TRBV30 and TRBJ1-1): SQTIHQWPATLVQPVGSPLSLECTVEGTSNPNLYWYRQAAGRGLQLLFYSVGIGQISSEVPQNLSASRPQDRQFILSSKKLLLSDSGFYLCACRQGATEAFFGQGTRLTVV.

The CDR3 spells CASSPPRGSTDTQYF. CDR3 coding DNA: TGTGCCAGCTCACCTCCGCGGGGGAGCACAGATACGCAGTATTTT. The V call is TRBV18, the J call TRBJ2-3; 7 bases match TRBD2. CDR3 size: 15 residues. Trimming took 3 bases from V and 0 from J; bases not matched to a gene: 3. CDR1 is KGHSH and CDR2 is LQKENI in the germline V gene.

Written as DNA, the CDR3 is TGTGCCAGCAGCGTAGACAGGGTATGGGAGACCCAGTACTTC. Residues: CASSVDRVWETQYF. V is TRBV9 and J is TRBJ2-5; tentative D call: TRBD1 (6 bases). V was pared by 0 bases and J by 5 bases, with 11 bases between. In germline, CDR1 is SGDLS, CDR2 YYNGEE. CDR3 length equals 14 residues.

The J gene is TRBJ1-2, the V gene TRBV7-2, with D maybe TRBD1 (6 bases). Trimming took off 4 bases at V and 4 bases at J, with 25 bases between the two ends. CDR3 length equals 18 residues. Germline V CDR1 and CDR2: SGHTA, FQGNSA. The CDR3 DNA reads TGTGCCAGCAGCTCCGCCTCCGGGACAATAAACCCGGTCTATGGCTACACCTTC. Its translation: CASSSASGTINPVYGYTF.

The rearrangement links TRBV18 to TRBJ1-6; D is undetermined. The CDR3 runs to 14 residues. Germline V CDR1 and CDR2: KGHSH, LQKENI. Trimming pared 2 bases from V and 7 bases from J, leaving 9 bases between. The CDR3, as DNA: TGTGCCAGCTCACCAGCGGAGGGCAATTCACCCCTCCACTTT. It is translated as CASSPAEGNSPLHF.

This chain uses TRBV24-1 with TRBJ1-1, with D possibly TRBD1 on 6 matching bases. CDR1 and CDR2 (germline): KGHDR, SFDVKD. V lost 10 bases to trimming and J lost 4 bases, with 15 bases between them. The CDR3 covers 13 residues. DNA of the CDR3: TGTGCCACTCGGGTGGGGGCTTCCACTGAAGCTTTCTTT. Translated: CATRVGASTEAFF.

In regard to this clone: A read error may account for a junction end that differs from germline. The chain recombines TRBV12-3 or TRBV12-4 with TRBJ2-3; no reliable D call. The CDR3 has 13 residues. The DNA of the CDR3 is TGTGCCAGCACTTTAGACCCTACTCATACGCAGTATTTT. Its protein product is CASTLDPTHTQYF.

The V and J genes are TRBV5-1 and TRBJ1-1; perhaps TRBD1 as D (6 bases). The CDR3 totals 14 residues. Trimming shortened V by 4 bases and J by 5 bases, and 15 bases separated the two germline ends. From germline, CDR1 is SGHRS and CDR2 YFSETQ. CDR3 in DNA: TGCGCCAGCAGCAAAGGGGGTTCGGGAACTGAAGCTTTCTTT. Its protein product is CASSKGGSGTEAFF.

The J gene is TRBJ1-2, the V gene TRBV30; 7 nucleotides line up with TRBD1. The germline gives CDR1 GTSNPN, CDR2 SVGIG (reference sequence). The CDR3 contains 15 residues. V shed 3 bases, J shed 4 bases, and the junction held 11 bases outside the gene matches. CDR3 sequence: CAWSRTSGGTYGYTF. The CDR3 nucleotides are TGTGCCTGGAGCCGAACCTCAGGGGGTACCTATGGCTACACCTTC.

The rearrangement links TRBV16 to TRBJ1-5; D is undetermined. Germline lookup yields CDR1 KGHSY and CDR2 FQNENV. This CDR3 region has 17 residues. V was shortened by 0 bases and J by 6 bases, with 18 bases between the two germline ends. The CDR3 spells CASSQSGSGENGQPQHF. The CDR3 DNA reads as TGTGCCAGCAGCCAATCGGGCAGCGGGGAGAACGGTCAGCCCCAGCATTTT.

In DNA form, the CDR3 reads TGTGCCAGCAGCCCTGGACAGGGTAACACCGGGGAGCTGTTTTTT. Encoded protein: CASSPGQGNTGELFF. V gene TRBV5-4 combines with J gene TRBJ2-2; the match to TRBD1 covers 8 bases. Germline lookup yields CDR1 SGHNT and CDR2 YYREEE (reference sequence). CDR3 length: 15 amino acids. V lost 4 bases to trimming and J lost 2 bases; unmatched junction nucleotides: 4.

The chain links TRBV25-1 to TRBJ1-4; the match to TRBD1 covers 7 bases. The J segment lost 4 bases and the V segment lost 2 bases, leaving 4 bases of the junction unmatched. Germline CDR1 reads MGHDK; CDR2 reads SYGVNS. The CDR3 extends over 15 amino acids. CDR3: CASSEKDRDNEKLFF. The CDR3 coding sequence is TGTGCCAGCAGTGAAAAAGACAGGGATAATGAAAAACTGTTTTTT.